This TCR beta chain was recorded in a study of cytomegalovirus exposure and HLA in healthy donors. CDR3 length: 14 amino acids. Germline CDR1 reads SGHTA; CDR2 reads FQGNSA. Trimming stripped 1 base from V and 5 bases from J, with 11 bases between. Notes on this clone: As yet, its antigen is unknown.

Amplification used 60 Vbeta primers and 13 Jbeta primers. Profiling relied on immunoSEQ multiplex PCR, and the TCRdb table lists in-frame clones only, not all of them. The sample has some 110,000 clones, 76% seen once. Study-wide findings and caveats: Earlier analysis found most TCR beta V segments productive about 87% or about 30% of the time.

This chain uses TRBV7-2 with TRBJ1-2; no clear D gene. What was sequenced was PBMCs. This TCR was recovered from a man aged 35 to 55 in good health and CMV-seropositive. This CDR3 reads CASSLGEGVYGYTF. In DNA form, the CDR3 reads TGTGCCAGCAGCTTAGGTGAAGGAGTGTATGGCTACACCTTC.